A single sample gave rise to the 26 T cell receptor beta chains below, sequenced in a study of blood T cell dynamics during melanoma immunotherapy. Sequencing was performed with immunoSEQ multiplex PCR; in TCRdb, only in-frame clones are kept and a portion is missing. This sample carries several thousand clones, nearly 90% of them seen once, and the ten largest clones take about 4%. This sample's time point: week 3, after first cycle of checkpoint inhibitor. The source was blood, collected from a patient treated with checkpoint blockade. Receptor source: a human donor with melanoma.

This chain connects TRBV7-2 to TRBJ2-7, with 8 bases lining up with TRBD1. Germline CDR1 and CDR2: SGHTA and FQGNSA. The CDR3 consists of 15 residues. V shed 1 base and J 3 bases; nucleotides not matched to a gene: 5. As DNA, the CDR3 is TGTGCCAGCAGCTTAGTTACAGGGGGAATCTACGAGCAGTACTTC. Translated, it gives CASSLVTGGIYEQYF.

The rearrangement joins TRBV5-1 to TRBJ2-7; D tentatively reads TRBD1 or TRBD2 (5 bases each). This CDR3 has 12 residues. Trimming left V 0 bases short and J 8 bases short, with 9 bases between. The germline CDR1 and CDR2 sequences are SGHRS and YFSETQ. CDR3 nucleotide sequence: TGCGCCAGCAGCTTGGACGAGGGGAAGCAGTACTTC. Encoded protein: CASSLDEGKQYF.

About this clone: This CDR3 is also generated by other DNA sequences in the sample. The genes are TRBV9 and TRBJ1-1, with 9 bases identical to TRBD1. With V trimmed by 2 bases and J by 8 bases, 7 bases remained unmatched. CDR1 is SGDLS, CDR2 YYNGEE, per germline. The length of the CDR3 is 14 residues. This CDR3 is CASSVSGQGAEAFF. The CDR3, as DNA: TGTGCCAGCAGCGTTTCGGGACAGGGAGCCGAAGCTTTCTTT.

V gene TRBV6-6 combines with J gene TRBJ2-5; TRBD1 might be the D (5 bases). Per the germline V gene, CDR1 is MNHNY and CDR2 is SVGAGI (reference sequence). V was shortened by 7 bases and J by 7 bases, with 19 bases between the two germline ends. This CDR3 is built from 14 residues. CDR3 protein: CASTERTIGGTQYF. In nucleotides, the CDR3 is TGTGCCAGCACCGAACGGACAATCGGCGGGACCCAGTACTTC.

V is TRBV6-1 and J is TRBJ2-7; D is ambiguous. V shed 1 base and J shed 5 bases, with 12 bases lying between them. The CDR3 has 14 amino acids. CDR1 MNHNS and CDR2 SASEGT come from the germline V gene. The CDR3 region is CASSEGGNWNEQYF. CDR3 nucleotides: TGTGCCAGCAGTGAAGGGGGAAATTGGAACGAGCAGTACTTC.

The chain uses TRBV6-6 and TRBJ1-2; D is ambiguous. The V and J ends lost 0 bases and 5 bases respectively, with 13 bases between them. The CDR3 is 15 amino acids. The V gene's germline CDR1 is MNHNY and CDR2 SVGAGI (reference sequence). DNA for the CDR3: TGTGCCAGCAGTTACTCGATATGGCAGCCTTATGGCTACACCTTC. As protein: CASSYSIWQPYGYTF.

The chain recombines TRBV30 with TRBJ2-5; 11 bases are a match to TRBD2. The CDR3 spans 14 residues. V was pared by 4 bases and J by 3 bases, with 4 bases of the junction left unmatched. Per germline, CDR1 GTSNPN and CDR2 SVGIG (reference sequence). CDR3 DNA sequence: TGTGCCTGGACTAGCGGGGGGTTGAAAGAGACCCAGTACTTC. This translates into CAWTSGGLKETQYF.

The rearrangement uses TRBV18 and TRBJ2-5; the match to TRBD2 covers 8 bases. Germline values: CDR1 KGHSH, CDR2 LQKENI. The CDR3 extends over 15 amino acids. J gave up 4 bases and V 6 bases, and 10 bases lay outside the gene matches. The CDR3 bases are TGTGCCAGCTCCCCGCGGGGTAGCGGGGTAGAGACCCAGTACTTC. It encodes CASSPRGSGVETQYF.

The chain has TRBV11-3 and TRBJ2-3, with TRBD2 as a possible D gene (6 bases). Trimming shortened V by 5 bases and J by 2 bases, and 11 bases separated the two germline ends. Germline-derived CDR1 and CDR2 are SGHNT and YENEEA. The CDR3 covers 14 residues. CDR3 bases: TGTGCCAGCAGCCAGGGACTCTCCACAGATACGCAGTATTTT. Its protein product is CASSQGLSTDTQYF.

The genes are TRBV11-3 and TRBJ1-2, with a weak D call TRBD1 (6 bases). V lost 3 bases and J lost 6, with 17 bases in between. Germline V gene lookup returns CDR1 SGHNT and CDR2 YENEEA. This CDR3 contains 15 residues. CDR3 sequence reads: CASSFWGHPSDGYTF. CDR3 sequence (DNA): TGTGCCAGCAGCTTTTGGGGACACCCGAGCGATGGCTACACCTTC.

The rearrangement uses TRBV15 and TRBJ2-1; tentatively, D is TRBD2 (6 bases). Germline lookup yields CDR1 LNHNV and CDR2 YYDKDF (reference sequence). This CDR3 has 14 amino acids. Trimming pared 0 bases from V and 8 bases from J, leaving 11 bases between. The CDR3 sequence: CATSRDQASDEQFF. The CDR3 nucleotides read TGTGCCACCAGCAGAGATCAGGCTAGCGATGAGCAGTTCTTC.

The chain uses TRBV19 and TRBJ2-3; 8 nucleotides line up with TRBD2. This CDR3 is 13 amino acids long. Trimming cost V 7 bases and J 3 bases; bases outside gene matches: 3. In germline, CDR1 is LNHDA, CDR2 SQIVND (reference sequence). CDR3 nucleotide sequence: TGTGCCAGTAAGCGGGAGCAAACAGATACGCAGTATTTT. Its protein is CASKREQTDTQYF.

The CDR3 loop reads CASSEFGGTGATEAFF. CDR3 in DNA: TGTGCCAGCAGTGAATTCGGCGGGACAGGGGCCACTGAAGCTTTCTTT. The chain couples TRBV25-1 to TRBJ1-1; 10 bases agree with TRBD1. Germline loops: CDR1 MGHDK, CDR2 SYGVNS. The CDR3 length is 16 residues. V lost 1 base to trimming and J lost 4 bases; unmatched junction nucleotides: 6.

CDR3 sequence reads: CASSFSGSSTDTQYF. The DNA of the CDR3 is TGTGCCAGCAGCTTTAGCGGGTCTAGCACAGATACGCAGTATTTT. The V call is TRBV5-6, the J call TRBJ2-3, with 7 nucleotides matching TRBD2. V lost 2 bases to trimming and J lost 0 bases; unmatched junction nucleotides: 3. Germline CDR1 reads SGHDT; CDR2 reads YYEEEE. There are 15 residues in the CDR3.

This chain joins TRBV5-1 and TRBJ1-1; D unclear. The CDR3 has 15 residues. Germline V gene data show CDR1 as SGHRS and CDR2 as YFSETQ. The V end was cut by 0 bases, the J end by 0 bases, with 9 bases between. The CDR3 loop is CASSLGVGMNTEAFF. In nucleotides, the CDR3 is TGCGCCAGCAGCTTGGGAGTGGGTATGAACACTGAAGCTTTCTTT.

The rearrangement uses TRBV4-2 and TRBJ2-2, with 13 bases identical to TRBD2. The CDR3 length is 19 residues. J lost 8 bases, V lost 0 bases, and 12 bases had no gene match. The germline gives CDR1 LGHNA, CDR2 YNFKEQ. The CDR3 DNA follows: TGTGCCAGCAGCCAAGATCCCCTACTAGCGGGAGGGCCTAAGGGGGAGCTGTTTTTT. This gives the protein CASSQDPLLAGGPKGELFF.

V and J are TRBV6-1 and TRBJ2-1, with D maybe TRBD2 (6 bases). The CDR3 spans 14 residues. Trimming cost V 4 bases and J 0 bases, with 7 bases left between them. Germline CDR1 is MNHNS and CDR2 is SASEGT. This CDR3 reads CASSARGSYNEQFF. The CDR3, as DNA: TGTGCCAGCAGTGCGCGGGGCTCCTACAATGAGCAGTTCTTC.

The chain combines TRBV9 with TRBJ2-3; D might be TRBD1 or TRBD2, each matching 5 bases. The CDR3 runs to 14 residues. In germline, CDR1 is SGDLS, CDR2 YYNGEE. The V end lost 3 bases, the J end lost 3 bases, and 11 bases lay between the germline ends. For the CDR3, the DNA is TGTGCCAGCAGCGATAGGGGAGTTACAGATACGCAGTATTTT. It specifies CASSDRGVTDTQYF.

The chain uses TRBV5-1 and TRBJ2-1, with no clear D. Trimming left V 0 bases short and J 5 bases short, with 12 bases between. There are 15 residues in the CDR3. Germline-derived CDR1 and CDR2 are SGHRS and YFSETQ. This CDR3 reads CASSLVGGVHNEQFF. The CDR3 coding sequence is TGCGCCAGCAGCTTGGTGGGTGGAGTTCACAATGAGCAGTTCTTC.

This clone has only one observation. V and J are TRBV6-5 and TRBJ1-1, with D maybe TRBD1 (6 bases). This CDR3 comprises 14 residues. Germline CDR1 and CDR2: MNHEY and SVGAGI. Trimming removed 8 bases at V and 2 bases at J, with 15 bases between. CDR3 nucleotide sequence: TGTGCCAGCGGCCTAACAGGGCGAAACACTGAAGCTTTCTTT. Translated: CASGLTGRNTEAFF.

This clone was observed a handful of times. The chain recombines TRBV29-1 with TRBJ1-1; unclear D gene. There are 10 residues in the CDR3. V was shortened by 7 bases and J by 2 bases, with 5 bases between the two germline ends. CDR1 is SQVTM and CDR2 is ANQGSEA in the germline V gene. In nucleotides, the CDR3 is TGCAGCGCCAGAAACACTGAAGCTTTCTTT. Encoded protein: CSARNTEAFF.

This rearrangement joins TRBV6-5 to TRBJ2-5, with a possible D match to TRBD1 (5 bases). Trimming removed 5 bases at V and 2 bases at J, with 12 bases between. Germline assignment: CDR1 MNHEY and CDR2 SVGAGI. There are 14 residues in the CDR3. The CDR3 DNA reads TGTGCCAGCAGTCAACAGGTCTTTCAAGAGACCCAGTACTTC. This encodes CASSQQVFQETQYF.

In its sample, this clone was seen once. V gene TRBV2 combines with J gene TRBJ2-3; tentatively, D is TRBD2 (7 bases). This CDR3 has 15 residues. V lost 6 bases to trimming and J lost 1 base, with 14 bases between them. CDR1 is SNHLY and CDR2 is FYNNEI in the germline V gene. As DNA, the CDR3 is TGTGCCAGCAGGGTGTGGGGGGGCGGCACAGATACGCAGTATTTT. It yields the protein CASRVWGGGTDTQYF.

This clone turned up a few times. The rearrangement joins TRBV9 to TRBJ2-2, with 8 bases matching TRBD1. The CDR3 length is 15 residues. J was trimmed by 0 bases and V by 3 bases; bases with no gene match: 1. The V gene's germline CDR1 is SGDLS and CDR2 YYNGEE. In DNA, the CDR3 is TGTGCCAGCAGCGGGGGACAGGCGAACACCGGGGAGCTGTTTTTT. Its translation is CASSGGQANTGELFF.

This rearrangement joins TRBV12-2 to TRBJ2-3. TRBV12-2 corresponds to a pseudogene. The length of the CDR3 is 12 residues. CDR3 in DNA: TGTGCAAGATCAAATAAGGGCAGGACGCAGTATTTT. This gives the protein CARSNKGRTQYF.

This clone has only one observation. The chain uses TRBV5-8 and TRBJ1-2; no clear D. CDR3 length equals 13 residues. Germline loops: CDR1 SGHTS, CDR2 YDEGEE. Trimming took 4 bases from V and 4 from J, leaving 11 bases between them. The CDR3 spells CASSASQTYGYTF. In nucleotides, the CDR3 is TGTGCCAGCAGCGCGTCACAGACCTATGGCTACACCTTC. Full variable domain (outside the CDR3, taken from reference TRBV5-8 and TRBJ1-2): EAGVTQSPTHLIKTRGQQATLRCSPISGHTSVYWYQQALGLGLQFLLWYDEGEERNRGNFPPRFSGRQFPNYSSELNVNALELEDSALYLCASSASQTYGYTFGSGTRLTVV.